This T cell receptor beta chain comes out of a study of T cell repertoires in cytomegalovirus infection. The V segment lost 5 bases and the J segment 2 bases; nucleotides outside the gene matches: 6. Germline CDR1 is MNHEY and CDR2 is SVGEGT. CDR3 length equals 15 residues. TCRdb analysed the reads with MiXCR anew, one entry per CDR3 protein. The repertoire includes 480,000 or so distinct CDR3 sequences, around 10% of them detected once, and roughly 10% sits in the top ten. This clonotype has ten or more counts. This sequence joins TRBV6-2 or TRBV6-3 and TRBJ2-1; 7 bases map to TRBD2. Sequencing used PBMCs. This receptor was identified in a human donor in good health (CMV status not recorded). Some clones in this sample may be carry-over from other donors' samples. The CDR3 region is CASSQTLAAYNEQFF. CDR3 DNA: TGTGCCAGCAGTCAAACCCTAGCGGCCTACAATGAGCAGTTCTTC.